Sequencing of this TCR beta chain was carried out in a study of T cell responses to AZD1222 COVID-19 vaccine. General study results and limits: CD4 TCRs associated with vaccination spanned spike, dominating at 160-218 and 743-854. Seropositive AZD1222 recipients at baseline numbered only five to seven. Donors skewed white British and female; clonal diversity was possibly underestimated.

Pooled together were second doses at about 4 or about 12 weeks. The junction had 8 bases not matched to a gene; V was cut back by 2 bases and J by 5 bases. The CDR3 has 16 residues. The germline V gene has CDR1 ENHRY and CDR2 SYGVKD. Assay used: immunoSEQ multiplex PCR; TCRdb lists only in-frame clones, some missing. In the table there are 95,000 to 100,000 clones, roughly 86% of which are singletons. Concerning this clone: Its antigen is undetermined.

The sample consisted of peripheral blood, taken 28 days after the second AZD1222 dose. This chain uses TRBV10-3 with TRBJ2-3; 9 nucleotides agree with TRBD2. The receptor's source is an adult who received the AZD1222 COVID-19 vaccine. The CDR3 loop is CAISEKTSGTGDTQYF. CDR3 DNA sequence: TGTGCCATCAGTGAGAAGACTAGCGGAACAGGAGATACGCAGTATTTT.